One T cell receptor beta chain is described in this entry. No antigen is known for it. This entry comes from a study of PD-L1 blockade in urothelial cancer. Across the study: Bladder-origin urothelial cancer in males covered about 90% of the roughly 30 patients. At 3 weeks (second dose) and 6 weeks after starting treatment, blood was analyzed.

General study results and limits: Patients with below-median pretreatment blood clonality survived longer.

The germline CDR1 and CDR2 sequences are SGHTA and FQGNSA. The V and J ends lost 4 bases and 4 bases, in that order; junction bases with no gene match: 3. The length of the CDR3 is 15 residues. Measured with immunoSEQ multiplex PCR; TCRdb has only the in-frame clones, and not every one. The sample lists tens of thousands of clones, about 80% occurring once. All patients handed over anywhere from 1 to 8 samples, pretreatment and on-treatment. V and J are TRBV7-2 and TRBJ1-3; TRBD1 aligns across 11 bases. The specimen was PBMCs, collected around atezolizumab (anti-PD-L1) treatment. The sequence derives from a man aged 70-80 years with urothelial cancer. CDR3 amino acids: CASSWTGGEGNTIYF. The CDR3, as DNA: TGTGCCAGCAGCTGGACAGGGGGCGAGGGAAACACCATATATTTT.